Below are 22 T cell receptor beta chains sequenced from a single sample in a study of control samples from healthy donors and cancer patients. This table comes from immunoSEQ multiplex PCR, and its TCRdb copy is limited to in-frame clones, with some not included. Here the sample spans about 160,000 clones, roughly nine tenths being singletons. The source material was blood. All receptors derive from a woman in her 30s in good health.

The V call is TRBV27, the J call TRBJ2-1; 8 bases line up with TRBD1. Germline assignment: CDR1 MNHEY and CDR2 SMNVEV (reference sequence). V lost 6 bases and J lost 8; bases outside the gene matches: 12. The CDR3 is 15 residues long. The CDR3 DNA is TGTGCCAGCAGACATGACAGGGGCCGGGGCTATGAGCAGTTCTTC. Amino acid sequence: CASRHDRGRGYEQFF.

The rearrangement uses TRBV18 and TRBJ1-2; 9 nucleotides align to TRBD1. CDR3 length: 19 amino acids. Per germline, CDR1 KGHSH and CDR2 LQKENI. Unmatched junction bases numbered 16, after V lost 5 bases and J lost 0 bases. Written as DNA, the CDR3 is TGTGCCAGCTCATCCCGGACAGGGGCACTCAAAGGGACTAACTATGGCTACACCTTC. Protein: CASSSRTGALKGTNYGYTF.

The chain joins TRBV5-1 to TRBJ1-6, with D perhaps matching TRBD1 (5 bases). The germline gives CDR1 SGHRS, CDR2 YFSETQ. CDR3 size: 16 residues. Trimming shortened V by 0 bases and J by 3 bases, and 10 bases separated the two germline ends. CDR3 in amino acids: CASSLAGGNYNSPLHF. Written as DNA, the CDR3 is TGCGCCAGCAGCTTGGCGGGGGGAAACTATAATTCACCCCTCCACTTT. The variable domain in full, with the rest retrieved from reference TRBV5-1 and TRBJ1-6, is KAGVTQTPRYLIKTRGQQVTLSCSPISGHRSVSWYQQTPGQGLQFLFEYFSETQRNKGNFPGRFSGRQFSNSRSEMNVSTLELGDSALYLCASSLAGGNYNSPLHFGNGTRLTVT.

The chain carries TRBV29-1 and TRBJ1-5; unclear D gene. Germline CDR1 and CDR2: SQVTM and ANQGSEA. The V end lost 4 bases, the J end lost 4 bases, and 11 bases lay between the germline ends. The CDR3 has 13 residues. The CDR3 region is CSVAQERNQPQHF. As DNA, the CDR3 is TGCAGCGTTGCCCAGGAGAGGAATCAGCCCCAGCATTTT.

The chain has TRBV2 and TRBJ2-7, with D possibly TRBD1 on 6 matching bases. Germline assignment: CDR1 SNHLY and CDR2 FYNNEI. The CDR3 is made up of 13 amino acids. Between the trimmed V and J ends, which lost 9 bases and 0 bases, there was a span of 12 bases. The CDR3 DNA reads TGTGCCAGTGAAGGACAGATCTCCTACGAGCAGTACTTC. It translates to CASEGQISYEQYF. The variable domain in full, with the rest retrieved from reference TRBV2 and TRBJ2-7, is EPEVTQTPSHQVTQMGQEVILRCVPISNHLYFYWYRQILGQKVEFLVSFYNNEISEKSEIFDDQFSVERPDGSNFTLKIRSTKLEDSAMYFCASEGQISYEQYFGPGTRLTVT.

CDR3 amino acids: CATRGGDTQYF. In DNA, the CDR3 is TGTGCCACCAGGGGGGGAGATACGCAGTATTTT. This rearrangement joins TRBV24-1 to TRBJ2-3, with D tentatively TRBD2 (6 bases). V dropped 7 bases and J dropped 5 bases, with 6 bases sitting between them. Germline loops: CDR1 KGHDR, CDR2 SFDVKD. The CDR3 is 11 residues long.

The chain couples TRBV7-8 to TRBJ1-4; D may be TRBD1 (6 bases). Per germline, CDR1 SGHVS and CDR2 FQNEAQ. V was clipped by 1 base and J by 7 bases, with 10 bases between them. This CDR3 region has 14 residues. DNA of the CDR3: TGTGCCAGCAGCTTAGTAGAGGGGGGTGAAAAACTGTTTTTT. It yields the protein CASSLVEGGEKLFF. The whole variable domain, remainder taken from reference TRBV7-8 and TRBJ1-4, is GAGVSQSPRYKVAKRGQDVALRCDPISGHVSLFWYQQALGQGPEFLTYFQNEAQLDKSGLPSDRFFAERPEGSVSTLKIQRTQQEDSAVYLCASSLVEGGEKLFFGSGTQLSVL.

This chain links TRBV7-2 with TRBJ2-3; 7 positions match TRBD1. The V segment lost 5 bases and the J segment 0 bases; nucleotides outside the gene matches: 5. CDR3 length: 15 residues. In germline, CDR1 is SGHTA, CDR2 FQGNSA. CDR3 sequence reads: CASSRDRPSTDTQYF. CDR3 DNA sequence: TGTGCCAGCAGCCGGGACAGACCAAGCACAGATACGCAGTATTTT.

The chain carries TRBV11-2 and TRBJ1-4; 10 bases match TRBD1. Germline CDR1 and CDR2: SGHAT and FQNNGV. V was pared by 5 bases and J by 10 bases, with 10 bases of the junction left unmatched. This CDR3 is built from 15 residues. CDR3 sequence: CASSARTGGVVKLFF. The CDR3 bases are TGTGCCAGCAGCGCCCGGACAGGGGGAGTAGTAAAACTGTTTTTT.

The chain recombines TRBV28 with TRBJ1-1; D remains unclear. CDR3 size: 13 residues. The germline CDR1 and CDR2 sequences are MDHEN and SYDVKM. V shed 7 bases and J shed 5 bases, with 14 bases lying between them. The CDR3 nucleotides are TGTGCCAGCAAATTTCAGGTTGTGACTGAAGCTTTCTTT. This codes for CASKFQVVTEAFF.

The chain uses TRBV19 and TRBJ2-5, with D unclear. Germline assignment: CDR1 LNHDA and CDR2 SQIVND (reference sequence). This CDR3 comprises 11 residues. V was pared by 4 bases and J by 4 bases, with 4 bases between. The chain's CDR3 is CASSNGETQYF. In nucleotides, the CDR3 is TGTGCCAGTAGTAATGGAGAGACCCAGTACTTC.

This chain links TRBV2 with TRBJ1-2; D is undetermined. V dropped 0 bases and J dropped 8 bases, with 13 bases sitting between them. The CDR3 has 14 residues. The germline CDR1 and CDR2 sequences are SNHLY and FYNNEI. CDR3 sequence reads: CASSEAGLAGGYTF. CDR3 nucleotides: TGTGCCAGCAGTGAAGCCGGGCTCGCAGGAGGCTACACCTTC. Based on the CDR3 plus reference TRBV2 and TRBJ1-2, the full variable domain is EPEVTQTPSHQVTQMGQEVILRCVPISNHLYFYWYRQILGQKVEFLVSFYNNEISEKSEIFDDQFSVERPDGSNFTLKIRSTKLEDSAMYFCASSEAGLAGGYTFGSGTRLTVV.

The rearrangement uses TRBV7-2 and TRBJ2-2; no definite D call. Germline V gene data show CDR1 as SGHTA and CDR2 as FQGNSA. V lost 1 base, J lost 3 bases, and 15 bases lay in between. The CDR3 has 17 residues. The CDR3 reads CASSLVGGSAYTGELFF. DNA of the CDR3: TGTGCCAGCAGCTTAGTGGGCGGTTCCGCGTACACCGGGGAGCTGTTTTTT. Variable domain in full (rest from reference TRBV7-2 and TRBJ2-2): GAGVSQSPSNKVTEKGKDVELRCDPISGHTALYWYRQSLGQGLEFLIYFQGNSAPDKSGLPSDRFSAERTGGSVSTLTIQRTQQEDSAVYLCASSLVGGSAYTGELFFGEGSRLTVL.

J is TRBJ2-4 and V is TRBV6-2 or TRBV6-3; D not certain. Trimming took 3 bases from V and 3 from J, leaving 9 bases between them. Germline V gene sequence: CDR1 MNHEY, CDR2 SVGEGT. CDR3 length equals 14 residues. As DNA, the CDR3 is TGTGCCAGCAGTTATTACATCGTCAAAAACATTCAGTACTTC. Its translation: CASSYYIVKNIQYF.

This clone was observed a single time. CDR3 in DNA: TGTGCCAGTAGTATAACCGGCGGGAGGTCTGAGCAGTTCTTC. The encoded protein is CASSITGGRSEQFF. This chain connects TRBV19 to TRBJ2-1; 8 bases agree with TRBD2. This CDR3 has 14 residues. In germline, CDR1 is LNHDA, CDR2 SQIVND (reference sequence). The V segment lost 2 bases and the J segment 9 bases; nucleotides outside the gene matches: 6.

The chain has TRBV10-1 and TRBJ2-2; possibly TRBD1 for D (5 bases). This CDR3 has 14 residues. The V end was cut by 10 bases, the J end by 0 bases, with 12 bases between. Germline V gene lookup returns CDR1 WNHNN and CDR2 SYGVQD (reference sequence). CDR3 sequence reads: CATSRQPNTGELFF. In DNA, the CDR3 is TGCGCCACCTCAAGACAGCCGAACACCGGGGAGCTGTTTTTT.

The chain recombines TRBV28 with TRBJ2-3, with D tentatively TRBD2 (6 bases). Per germline, CDR1 MDHEN and CDR2 SYDVKM. The CDR3 consists of 17 residues. V lost 5 bases to trimming and J lost 1 base, with 19 bases between them. The CDR3 coding sequence is TGTGCCAGCAGTCCGCGTCTAGCGATACGAGGCACAGATACGCAGTATTTT. Amino acids: CASSPRLAIRGTDTQYF.

CDR3 bases: TGTGCCAGTAGTATCGGGCCCAGAGGACCCCAGCATTTT. Translation gives CASSIGPRGPQHF. The chain links TRBV19 to TRBJ1-5; D remains ambiguous. The germline gives CDR1 LNHDA, CDR2 SQIVND (reference sequence). The V end was cut by 3 bases, the J end by 10 bases, with 13 bases between. The CDR3 is 13 amino acids. Looking up the rest from reference TRBV19 and TRBJ1-5 gives the full variable domain: DGGITQSPKYLFRKEGQNVTLSCEQNLNHDAMYWYRQDPGQGLRLIYYSQIVNDFQKGDIAEGYSVSREKKESFPLTVTSAQKNPTAFYLCASSIGPRGPQHFGDGTRLSIL.

The V call is TRBV7-9, the J call TRBJ1-1; 7 bases map to TRBD1. Germline assignment: CDR1 SEHNR and CDR2 FQNEAQ (reference sequence). V lost 1 base to trimming and J lost 0 bases; unmatched junction nucleotides: 2. The CDR3 contains 15 residues. CDR3 sequence reads: CASSLGGTVNTEAFF. CDR3 sequence (DNA): TGTGCCAGCAGCTTAGGAGGGACAGTGAACACTGAAGCTTTCTTT.

This clone has only a few counts. One junction end disagrees with the germline gene, perhaps due to a read error. The rearrangement joins TRBV15 to TRBJ1-3; D is unclear. Germline assignment: CDR1 LNHNV and CDR2 YYDKDF (reference sequence). The CDR3 has 12 residues. This chain's CDR3 is CATSTTGNTIYF. CDR3 in DNA: TGTGCCACCAGCACAACTGGAAATACCATATATTTT.

V gene TRBV5-4 combines with J gene TRBJ1-1, with D possibly being TRBD1 (6 bases). Trimming removed 0 bases at V and 4 bases at J, with 13 bases between. This CDR3 contains 15 residues. Germline V CDR1 and CDR2: SGHNT, YYREEE (reference sequence). In DNA form, the CDR3 reads TGTGCCAGCAGCTTGGCACCGCAAGGGGGCACTGAAGCTTTCTTT. It translates to CASSLAPQGGTEAFF.

V usage is TRBV20-1 and J usage is TRBJ1-2; D is unclear. The CDR3 totals 10 residues. Germline-derived CDR1 and CDR2 are DFQATT and SNEGSKA (reference sequence). V dropped 4 bases and J dropped 9 bases, with 9 bases sitting between them. The CDR3, as DNA: TGCAGTGCTACTCTGCCAAGCTACACCTTC. It encodes CSATLPSYTF.